This T cell receptor (beta chain) was observed in a study of brain T cells in children with intractable seizures. Only cases whose brain tissue showed the highest T cell transcript signatures were sequenced. Assay: immunoSEQ multiplex PCR; the TCRdb copy retains only in-frame clones and omits some. The sample yields just under 65,000 clones, roughly 95% seen once. Study-level points and caveats: Pre-surgery blood may have been undersampled, hiding some clones. Viral specificity was inferred only from CDR3 similarity; HCMV serostatus was unknown.

Turning to this clone: As yet, its antigen is unknown.

Sample: peripheral blood, taken at surgery. The sequence derives from a boy in the first two years of life with focal cortical dysplasia and intractable seizures.

The CDR3 is CASGPQDSGYGYTF. CDR3 DNA sequence: TGTGCTAGTGGACCACAAGACAGTGGCTATGGCTACACCTTC. V is TRBV12-5 and J is TRBJ1-2; D possibly corresponds to TRBD1 (5 bases). The V gene lost 6 bases and the J gene lost 4 bases, with 15 bases spanning the gap. The germline V gene encodes CDR1 LGHNT and CDR2 FRNRAP. The length of the CDR3 is 14 residues.